One sample yielded the 5 T cell receptor beta chains listed below, sequenced in a study of blood T cells in healthy people across ages. Using a J-beta primer mix together with a sample-barcoded 5' primer, a second PCR was run for about 6 to 12 cycles. TCRdb independently ran MiXCR on the 5' RACE reads; one entry per CDR3 protein. The table lists some 1.1 million distinct CDR3 sequences, under 40% of them singletons. The sequencing sample was made of blood. The receptors originated from a man in his late teens or twenties in good health.

The chain has TRBV20-1 and TRBJ1-2; 7 bases are shared with TRBD1. The CDR3 contains 13 residues. Germline loops: CDR1 DFQATT, CDR2 SNEGSKA (reference sequence). The J segment lost 2 bases and the V segment lost 6 bases, leaving 6 bases of the junction unmatched. The CDR3 here is CSAMTQGNYGYTF. DNA for the CDR3: TGCAGTGCCATGACACAGGGGAACTATGGCTACACCTTC.

The V gene is TRBV20-1, the J gene TRBJ2-7; 7 nucleotides match TRBD1. Germline V gene lookup returns CDR1 DFQATT and CDR2 SNEGSKA (reference sequence). This CDR3 spans 16 amino acids. With 1 base clipped from V and 1 base from J, the junction kept 10 bases outside the gene matches. CDR3 in DNA: TGCAGTGCTAGAGCTCCGACAGGGCGATTGTCCTACGAGCAGTACTTC. This codes for CSARAPTGRLSYEQYF.

This chain links TRBV10-3 with TRBJ1-2; possibly TRBD1 for D (5 bases). The CDR3 is 15 amino acids. Germline-derived CDR1 and CDR2 are ENHRY and SYGVKD. The V gene lost 0 bases and the J gene lost 6 bases, with 14 bases spanning the gap. The CDR3 reads CAISESTRSRDGYTF. The CDR3 DNA reads TGTGCCATCAGTGAGTCCACAAGGAGCAGGGATGGCTACACCTTC.

CDR3 sequence: CATRGLRGTEAFF. CDR3 DNA sequence: TGTGCCACCCGGGGCCTAAGGGGCACTGAAGCTTTCTTT. The V gene is TRBV15, the J gene TRBJ1-1, with D possibly being TRBD1 (5 bases). V was clipped by 8 bases and J by 4 bases, with 14 bases between them. Germline assignment: CDR1 LNHNV and CDR2 YYDKDF (reference sequence). This CDR3 comprises 13 residues.

J is TRBJ1-2 and V is TRBV20-1; 9 bases line up with TRBD1. This CDR3 is 15 amino acids long. Germline V gene lookup returns CDR1 DFQATT and CDR2 SNEGSKA (reference sequence). The CDR3 DNA sequence: TGCATTGCAAGCCATCGGACAGGGGATTCGTATGGCTACACCTTC. This codes for CIASHRTGDSYGYTF.